Listed here are 18 T cell receptor beta chains from one sample, sequenced in a study of T-cell memory formation after mild COVID-19 (dated by TCRdb to about 2021). Library generation was performed with 5' RACE. TCRdb records Illumina NovaSeq 6000 as the sequencer. The public reads were reanalyzed by TCRdb: fastp trimming at Q25, MiXCR alignment, in-frame beta chains only. Entries are consolidated by CDR3 protein sequence, retaining the most common genes and DNA. The table for this sample lists 350,000 to 400,000 distinct CDR3 sequences; around 21% of them were counted only once. Of the sample, around 13% falls within the top ten clones. Specimen: PBMCs or a T cell subset sorted from them (not recorded which). The receptors were gathered from an adult woman who had mild COVID-19 (a few samples of this study predate the infection). The sample titles of this study are shuffled in the database, so cell type and time point are left out; the donor was told from shared clones.

This clonotype was counted a few times. The rearrangement uses TRBV19 and TRBJ2-7; no reliable D call. The CDR3 is made up of 14 amino acids. Germline values: CDR1 LNHDA, CDR2 SQIVND (reference sequence). Trimming left V 5 bases short and J 3 bases short, with 14 bases between. The CDR3 DNA sequence: TGTGCCAGTAGTGGGTCCATCCTACACTACGAGCAGTACTTC. It yields the protein CASSGSILHYEQYF.

The CDR3 DNA follows: TGTGCCAGCAGCGTAGGGAGCGGGGGTCAGCCCCAGCATTTT. Translated: CASSVGSGGQPQHF. The V gene is TRBV9, the J gene TRBJ1-5; possibly TRBD1 for D (5 bases). V dropped 0 bases and J dropped 6 bases, with 10 bases sitting between them. This CDR3 has 14 residues. Per the germline V gene, CDR1 is SGDLS and CDR2 is YYNGEE. Looking up the rest from reference TRBV9 and TRBJ1-5 gives the full variable domain: DSGVTQTPKHLITATGQRVTLRCSPRSGDLSVYWYQQSLDQGLQFLIQYYNGEERAKGNILERFSAQQFPDLHSELNLSSLELGDSALYFCASSVGSGGQPQHFGDGTRLSIL.

The chain carries TRBV4-1 and TRBJ2-5; D not resolved. This CDR3 is built from 13 residues. Trimming removed 0 bases at V and 5 bases at J, with 7 bases between. Germline V gives CDR1 MGHRA, CDR2 YSYEKL. For the CDR3, the DNA is TGCGCCAGCAGCCAAGATATCGCGGAGACCCAGTACTTC. It encodes CASSQDIAETQYF.

This clonotype was found many times. This chain uses TRBV24-1 with TRBJ2-3; D unclear. From germline, CDR1 is KGHDR and CDR2 SFDVKD. The germline V and J ends were trimmed by 4 bases and 0 bases, with 7 bases remaining between them. This CDR3 has 14 amino acids. The CDR3 reads CATSDQESTDTQYF. The CDR3 nucleotides read TGTGCCACCAGTGACCAGGAAAGCACAGATACGCAGTATTTT.

The rearrangement uses TRBV27 and TRBJ1-2; 7 bases align to TRBD1. The V gene end was trimmed by 4 bases and the J gene end by 4 bases; junction bases not matched to a gene: 9. Germline CDR1 MNHEY, CDR2 SMNVEV (reference sequence). The CDR3 covers 15 residues. The CDR3 is CASSSPATGAYGYTF. The CDR3 DNA sequence: TGTGCCAGCAGTTCCCCAGCAACAGGGGCCTATGGCTACACCTTC.

This clonotype was observed a handful of times. V usage is TRBV29-1 and J usage is TRBJ2-1; 11 bases match TRBD2. Germline lookup yields CDR1 SQVTM and CDR2 ANQGSEA. This CDR3 comprises 15 residues. Unmatched junction bases numbered 6, after V lost 4 bases and J lost 4 bases. The CDR3 reads CSVVILAGVYNEQFF. The CDR3 region has the DNA TGCAGCGTTGTGATACTAGCGGGAGTATACAATGAGCAGTTCTTC.

This clonotype has just a few counts. The V and J genes are TRBV9 and TRBJ1-2; 11 bases match TRBD1. Germline lookup yields CDR1 SGDLS and CDR2 YYNGEE. Trimming removed 2 bases from V and 8 bases from J; junction bases left unmatched: 5. This CDR3 is built from 14 residues. This CDR3 reads CASSVGTGGRGYTF. The CDR3 DNA reads TGTGCCAGCAGCGTGGGGACAGGGGGTCGAGGCTACACCTTC.

The chain links TRBV7-2 to TRBJ2-7; 10 nucleotides agree with TRBD2. Germline V gene sequence: CDR1 SGHTA, CDR2 FQGNSA. Trimming at V came to 4 bases and at J to 3 bases, leaving 9 bases not matched to a gene. The CDR3 totals 16 residues. For the CDR3, the DNA is TGTGCCAGCAGCTCCTTAGCGGGGGGCTGGGACTACGAGCAGTACTTC. This encodes CASSSLAGGWDYEQYF.

J is TRBJ2-7 and V is TRBV18; D is possibly TRBD1 (6 bases). This CDR3 has 14 amino acids. V was pared by 6 bases and J by 6 bases, with 18 bases between. The germline CDR1 and CDR2 sequences are KGHSH and LQKENI. In DNA, the CDR3 is TGTGCCAGCTCGTTCCGACAGGACCTGGGCGAGCAGTACTTC. Translating it yields CASSFRQDLGEQYF.

The chain recombines TRBV2 with TRBJ2-5; the match to TRBD2 covers 11 bases. Trimming took 5 bases from V and 7 from J; bases not matched to a gene: 12. The germline CDR1 and CDR2 sequences are SNHLY and FYNNEI. This CDR3 contains 16 residues. In nucleotides, the CDR3 is TGTGCCAGCAGTTCCAACCTCGGGACTAGCGGACTGACCCAGTACTTC. This gives the protein CASSSNLGTSGLTQYF.

This sequence joins TRBV4-3 and TRBJ1-2; D is possibly TRBD1 (5 bases). Trimming took off 0 bases at V and 6 bases at J, with 20 bases between the two ends. CDR1 and CDR2 (germline): LGHNA, YSLEER. CDR3 length: 17 amino acids. DNA of the CDR3: TGCGCCAGCAGCCAAGATACGGGCAGTAGAGGGACGGATGGCTACACCTTC. As protein: CASSQDTGSRGTDGYTF.

The V gene is TRBV27, the J gene TRBJ2-1; 13 positions match TRBD2. CDR3 length: 16 amino acids. Germline CDR1 reads MNHEY; CDR2 reads SMNVEV (reference sequence). J gave up 4 bases and V 8 bases, and 8 bases lay outside the gene matches. The CDR3 spells CASGLAGVPGYNEQFF. The CDR3 bases are TGTGCCAGCGGACTAGCGGGAGTCCCCGGGTACAATGAGCAGTTCTTC.

This clonotype has more than one count but fewer than ten. The V and J genes are TRBV12-3 or TRBV12-4 and TRBJ1-1, with D perhaps matching TRBD1 (5 bases). The CDR3 is 17 amino acids. The germline V and J ends were trimmed by 5 bases and 5 bases, with 24 bases remaining between them. The CDR3 spells CASSPIDSGGVRTEAFF. The DNA of the CDR3 is TGTGCCAGCAGTCCCATCGACAGCGGAGGGGTAAGGACTGAAGCTTTCTTT.

This clonotype has a handful of counts. CDR3 loop: CASRGPVEGPDTQYF. DNA for the CDR3: TGTGCCAGCAGAGGTCCCGTCGAGGGACCAGATACGCAGTATTTT. V and J are TRBV5-6 and TRBJ2-3; D is perhaps TRBD1 or TRBD2 (5 bases each). Germline V gene data show CDR1 as SGHDT and CDR2 as YYEEEE. This CDR3 contains 15 residues. V was pared by 5 bases and J by 4 bases, with 17 bases between.

J is TRBJ2-7 and V is TRBV7-9; the match to TRBD1 covers 10 bases. In germline, CDR1 is SEHNR, CDR2 FQNEAQ (reference sequence). The CDR3 spans 16 residues. The ends lost 5 bases at V and 2 bases at J; junction bases unmatched: 9. The chain's CDR3 is CASSIPTGGEAYEQYF. The CDR3 nucleotides read TGTGCCAGCAGCATACCGACAGGGGGCGAGGCCTACGAGCAGTACTTC.

This clonotype was counted between two and nine times. V gene TRBV5-1 combines with J gene TRBJ2-6, with 10 bases identical to TRBD2. Germline assignment: CDR1 SGHRS and CDR2 YFSETQ. The CDR3 sequence is 18 residues long. J lost 1 base, V lost 4 bases, and 8 bases had no gene match. The CDR3: CASSVASGGLSGANVLTF. DNA of the CDR3: TGCGCCAGCAGCGTAGCTAGCGGGGGCTTGTCTGGGGCCAACGTCCTGACTTTC. Complete variable domain (other parts from reference TRBV5-1 and TRBJ2-6): KAGVTQTPRYLIKTRGQQVTLSCSPISGHRSVSWYQQTPGQGLQFLFEYFSETQRNKGNFPGRFSGRQFSNSRSEMNVSTLELGDSALYLCASSVASGGLSGANVLTFGAGSRLTVL.

The chain is built from TRBV20-1 and TRBJ2-5; TRBD2 aligns across 10 bases. The germline CDR1 and CDR2 sequences are DFQATT and SNEGSKA (reference sequence). CDR3 length: 14 amino acids. Trimming took 1 base from V and 4 from J; bases not matched to a gene: 3. CDR3 in amino acids: CSARVSGGPETQYF. The CDR3 nucleotides are TGCAGTGCTAGAGTTAGCGGGGGGCCAGAGACCCAGTACTTC.

The V and J genes are TRBV7-9 and TRBJ1-1, with D maybe TRBD1 (5 bases). CDR1 is SEHNR and CDR2 is FQNEAQ in the germline V gene (reference sequence). This CDR3 has 15 residues. Trimming removed 8 bases at V and 5 bases at J, with 21 bases between. CDR3 residues: CASLPGGISFTEAFF. The CDR3 nucleotides are TGTGCCAGCCTCCCCGGGGGGATTTCTTTTACTGAAGCTTTCTTT. The full variable domain, its missing parts supplied by reference TRBV7-9 and TRBJ1-1, is DTGVSQNPRHKITKRGQNVTFRCDPISEHNRLYWYRQTLGQGPEFLTYFQNEAQLEKSRLLSDRFSAERPKGSFSTLEIQRTEQGDSAMYLCASLPGGISFTEAFFGQGTRLTVV.